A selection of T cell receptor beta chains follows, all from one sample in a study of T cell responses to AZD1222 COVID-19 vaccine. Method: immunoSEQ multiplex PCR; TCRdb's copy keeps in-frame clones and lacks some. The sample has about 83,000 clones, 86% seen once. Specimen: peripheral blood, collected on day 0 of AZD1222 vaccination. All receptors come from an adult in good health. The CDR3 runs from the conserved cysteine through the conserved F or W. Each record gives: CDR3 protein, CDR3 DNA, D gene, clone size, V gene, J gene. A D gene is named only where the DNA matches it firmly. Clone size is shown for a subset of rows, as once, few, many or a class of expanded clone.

CDR3aa: CASSVETSGIPSTDTQYF; CDR3nt: TGTGCCAGCAGCGTAGAGACTAGCGGGATTCCTAGCACAGATACGCAGTATTTT; d_gene: TRBD2; abundance: .; v_gene: TRBV9; j_gene: TRBJ2-3
CDR3aa: CAIPTGLSHSYEQYF; CDR3nt: TGCGCCATCCCAACCGGTCTGTCCCACTCCTACGAGCAGTACTTC; d_gene: .; abundance: few; v_gene: TRBV10-1; j_gene: TRBJ2-7
CDR3aa: CASSVGALASPLHF; CDR3nt: TGTGCCAGCAGCGTAGGGGCGTTGGCTTCACCCCTCCACTTT; d_gene: .; abundance: .; v_gene: TRBV9; j_gene: TRBJ1-6
CDR3aa: CASSLTETVEQFF; CDR3nt: TGTGCCAGCTCTCTCACAGAGACTGTTGAGCAGTTCTTC; d_gene: .; abundance: .; v_gene: TRBV18; j_gene: TRBJ2-1
CDR3aa: CASSRGGALTGPQHF; CDR3nt: TGTGCCAGCAGCCGAGGGGGGGCCCTCACGGGGCCCCAGCATTTT; d_gene: .; abundance: .; v_gene: TRBV7-8; j_gene: TRBJ1-5
CDR3aa: CASSPDPGRSQFF; CDR3nt: TGTGCCAGCAGCCCGGACCCGGGACGGTCGCAGTTCTTC; d_gene: .; abundance: .; v_gene: TRBV7-3; j_gene: TRBJ2-1
CDR3aa: CASSHCYRSRTQYF; CDR3nt: TGTGCCAGCAGCCATTGCTACAGGTCGAGGACCCAGTACTTC; d_gene: .; abundance: .; v_gene: TRBV3-1/TRBV3-2; j_gene: TRBJ2-5
CDR3aa: CATSDGTGNEKLFF; CDR3nt: TGTGCCACCAGTGACGGGACAGGGAATGAAAAACTGTTTTTT; d_gene: TRBD1; abundance: .; v_gene: TRBV24-1; j_gene: TRBJ1-4
CDR3aa: CASSAGELWYEQYF; CDR3nt: TGTGCCAGCAGCGCGGGAGAGTTGTGGTACGAGCAGTACTTC; d_gene: TRBD2; abundance: .; v_gene: TRBV27; j_gene: TRBJ2-7
CDR3aa: CASSQEMTGWNEQYF; CDR3nt: TGCGCCAGCAGCCAAGAAATGACAGGTTGGAACGAGCAGTACTTC; d_gene: .; abundance: .; v_gene: TRBV4-3; j_gene: TRBJ2-7
CDR3aa: CASSQGLAGRTDTQYF; CDR3nt: TGTGCCAGCAGCCAAGGACTAGCGGGACGCACAGATACGCAGTATTTT; d_gene: TRBD2; abundance: .; v_gene: TRBV7-9; j_gene: TRBJ2-3
CDR3aa: CASSFLTDTQYF; CDR3nt: TGTGCCAGCAGTTTCTTGACAGATACGCAGTATTTT; d_gene: .; abundance: once; v_gene: TRBV28; j_gene: TRBJ2-3
CDR3aa: CASSVEGTGVYGYTF; CDR3nt: TGTGCCAGCAGCGTAGAGGGGACGGGAGTCTATGGCTACACCTTC; d_gene: .; abundance: .; v_gene: TRBV9; j_gene: TRBJ1-2
CDR3aa: CASSQDRGENTGELFF; CDR3nt: TGTGCCAGCAGCCAAGACCGGGGGGAGAACACCGGGGAGCTGTTTTTT; d_gene: TRBD2; abundance: .; v_gene: TRBV4-2; j_gene: TRBJ2-2
CDR3aa: CASSRDRASYEQYF; CDR3nt: TGTGCCAGCAGTAGGGACAGGGCCTCCTACGAGCAGTACTTC; d_gene: TRBD1; abundance: .; v_gene: TRBV6-2/TRBV6-3; j_gene: TRBJ2-7
CDR3aa: CATSRESAGFGEQYF; CDR3nt: TGTGCCACCAGCAGAGAATCGGCGGGGTTCGGCGAGCAGTACTTC; d_gene: .; abundance: .; v_gene: TRBV15; j_gene: TRBJ2-7
CDR3aa: CASSQIGAGGYTF; CDR3nt: TGCGCCAGCAGCCAGATAGGCGCAGGGGGCTACACCTTC; d_gene: .; abundance: .; v_gene: TRBV4-1; j_gene: TRBJ1-2
CDR3aa: CASSQAPRLAASSGANVLTF; CDR3nt: TGCGCCAGCAGCCAAGCCCCCCGACTAGCGGCCAGCTCTGGGGCCAACGTCCTGACTTTC; d_gene: TRBD2; abundance: .; v_gene: TRBV4-1; j_gene: TRBJ2-6
CDR3aa: CASSLESQPQHF; CDR3nt: TGTGCCAGCAGCTTAGAGAGCCAGCCCCAGCATTTT; d_gene: .; abundance: .; v_gene: TRBV7-9; j_gene: TRBJ1-5
CDR3aa: CASIPRGTGANVLTF; CDR3nt: TGTGCCAGCATCCCCCGGGGGACTGGGGCCAACGTCCTGACTTTC; d_gene: .; abundance: .; v_gene: TRBV28; j_gene: TRBJ2-6
CDR3aa: CASSPDYGAFGYTF; CDR3nt: TGTGCCAGCAGCCCCGATTATGGGGCCTTTGGCTACACCTTC; d_gene: .; abundance: few; v_gene: TRBV7-8; j_gene: TRBJ1-2
CDR3aa: CASSRAGTTPEQYF; CDR3nt: TGTGCCAGCAGCCGGGCAGGGACCACCCCCGAGCAGTACTTC; d_gene: .; abundance: once; v_gene: TRBV5-8; j_gene: TRBJ2-7
CDR3aa: CASTLGQGKETQYF; CDR3nt: TGTGCCAGCACCCTGGGACAGGGGAAAGAGACCCAGTACTTC; d_gene: TRBD1; abundance: .; v_gene: TRBV6-5; j_gene: TRBJ2-5
CDR3aa: CASSLLGAGGPHEQFF; CDR3nt: TGTGCCAGCAGCTTACTGGGAGCGGGAGGGCCACATGAGCAGTTCTTC; d_gene: TRBD2; abundance: .; v_gene: TRBV11-3; j_gene: TRBJ2-1
CDR3aa: CATSRDMGGGGYTF; CDR3nt: TGTGCCACCAGCAGAGATATGGGGGGCGGCGGCTACACCTTC; d_gene: .; abundance: once; v_gene: TRBV15; j_gene: TRBJ1-2
CDR3aa: CAKIASLGGSYNSPLHF; CDR3nt: TGTGCCAAAATAGCTTCCCTGGGGGGCTCCTATAATTCACCCCTCCACTTT; d_gene: .; abundance: once; v_gene: TRBV6-4; j_gene: TRBJ1-6
CDR3aa: CASSFQDRAGNTIYF; CDR3nt: TGTGCCAGCAGCTTTCAGGACAGGGCTGGAAACACCATATATTTT; d_gene: TRBD1; abundance: .; v_gene: TRBV7-2; j_gene: TRBJ1-3
CDR3aa: CASSEEGELGSEAFF; CDR3nt: TGTGCCAGCAGTGAAGAGGGGGAGTTAGGGTCTGAAGCTTTCTTT; d_gene: .; abundance: .; v_gene: TRBV2; j_gene: TRBJ1-1
CDR3aa: CASSYDRAEAFF; CDR3nt: TGTGCCAGCAGTTACGATAGGGCGGAAGCTTTCTTT; d_gene: .; abundance: once; v_gene: TRBV6-2/TRBV6-3; j_gene: TRBJ1-1
CDR3aa: CASSPMGTSGDEQFF; CDR3nt: TGTGCCAGTAGTCCTATGGGGACTAGCGGTGATGAGCAGTTCTTC; d_gene: TRBD2; abundance: .; v_gene: TRBV19; j_gene: TRBJ2-1
CDR3aa: CAPRGGGLAGTDTQYF; CDR3nt: TGTGCCCCCCGCGGGGGGGGGCTAGCGGGCACAGATACGCAGTATTTT; d_gene: TRBD2; abundance: .; v_gene: TRBV9; j_gene: TRBJ2-3
CDR3aa: CATSRELTGTGNTIYF; CDR3nt: TGTGCCACCAGCAGAGAATTGACAGGAACTGGAAACACCATATATTTT; d_gene: .; abundance: .; v_gene: TRBV15; j_gene: TRBJ1-3
CDR3aa: CASSQELLAWNEQFF; CDR3nt: TGTGCCAGCAGCCAAGAGTTACTAGCATGGAATGAGCAGTTCTTC; d_gene: .; abundance: .; v_gene: TRBV4-2; j_gene: TRBJ2-1
CDR3aa: CASSQSGRSEAFF; CDR3nt: TGTGCCAGCAGCCAAAGTGGCCGGTCCGAAGCTTTCTTT; d_gene: .; abundance: .; v_gene: TRBV3-1/TRBV3-2; j_gene: TRBJ1-1
CDR3aa: CASTTGANVLTF; CDR3nt: TGTGCCAGTACGACTGGGGCCAACGTCCTGACTTTC; d_gene: .; abundance: .; v_gene: TRBV19; j_gene: TRBJ2-6
CDR3aa: CASSEWANEQYF; CDR3nt: TGTGCCAGCAGTGAATGGGCAAACGAGCAGTACTTC; d_gene: .; abundance: .; v_gene: TRBV2; j_gene: TRBJ2-7
CDR3aa: CASSLIGTGGYGYTF; CDR3nt: TGTGCCAGCAGTTTAATCGGGACAGGGGGATATGGCTACACCTTC; d_gene: TRBD1; abundance: .; v_gene: TRBV28; j_gene: TRBJ1-2
CDR3aa: CASSYSGTVNIQYF; CDR3nt: TGTGCCAGCAGTTACTCGGGGACGGTGAACATTCAGTACTTC; d_gene: .; abundance: .; v_gene: TRBV6-5; j_gene: TRBJ2-4
CDR3aa: CASSQGLAGGSYEQYF; CDR3nt: TGCGCCAGCAGCCAGGGACTAGCGGGAGGATCCTACGAGCAGTACTTC; d_gene: TRBD2; abundance: .; v_gene: TRBV4-3; j_gene: TRBJ2-7
CDR3aa: CASSAQGVLSGNTIYF; CDR3nt: TGTGCCAGTAGTGCACAGGGGGTTCTCTCTGGAAACACCATATATTTT; d_gene: TRBD1; abundance: .; v_gene: TRBV19; j_gene: TRBJ1-3
CDR3aa: CASRLGQKSPQTRDEQFF; CDR3nt: TGTGCCAGCCGCCTAGGGCAGAAGTCGCCCCAAACCCGCGATGAGCAGTTCTTC; d_gene: .; abundance: .; v_gene: TRBV7-2; j_gene: TRBJ2-1
CDR3aa: CASSPPDGQGTEAFF; CDR3nt: TGTGCCAGCTCACCACCGGACGGTCAAGGCACTGAAGCTTTCTTT; d_gene: .; abundance: once; v_gene: TRBV18; j_gene: TRBJ1-1
CDR3aa: CASTLGTSPDTQYF; CDR3nt: TGTGCCAGCACCCTGGGGACTAGCCCAGATACGCAGTATTTT; d_gene: TRBD2; abundance: .; v_gene: TRBV11-2; j_gene: TRBJ2-3
CDR3aa: CASSITSGGYNEQFF; CDR3nt: TGTGCCAGCAGCATCACTAGCGGGGGATACAATGAGCAGTTCTTC; d_gene: TRBD2; abundance: .; v_gene: TRBV11-2; j_gene: TRBJ2-1
CDR3aa: CASSPRQGGTGELFF; CDR3nt: TGTGCCAGCAGCCCTAGACAGGGGGGGACCGGGGAGCTGTTTTTT; d_gene: TRBD1; abundance: .; v_gene: TRBV7-6; j_gene: TRBJ2-2
CDR3aa: CASRRRGDSPLHF; CDR3nt: TGTGCCAGCAGGCGGCGGGGCGATTCACCCCTCCACTTT; d_gene: .; abundance: once; v_gene: TRBV12-3/TRBV12-4; j_gene: TRBJ1-6
CDR3aa: CASSIGTAYEQYF; CDR3nt: TGTGCCAGTAGTATAGGGACAGCTTACGAGCAGTACTTC; d_gene: .; abundance: .; v_gene: TRBV19; j_gene: TRBJ2-7
CDR3aa: CASSQAGTGGSEAFF; CDR3nt: TGTGCCAGCAGCCAAGCGGGGACAGGGGGCTCTGAAGCTTTCTTT; d_gene: TRBD1; abundance: .; v_gene: TRBV3-1/TRBV3-2; j_gene: TRBJ1-1
CDR3aa: CASTSGGGREQETQYF; CDR3nt: TGTGCCAGCACCTCAGGAGGGGGGAGGGAGCAAGAGACCCAGTACTTC; d_gene: .; abundance: .; v_gene: TRBV28; j_gene: TRBJ2-5
CDR3aa: CASGVDHNEQFF; CDR3nt: TGTGCCAGCGGAGTCGACCACAATGAGCAGTTCTTC; d_gene: .; abundance: .; v_gene: TRBV6-5; j_gene: TRBJ2-1
CDR3aa: CASSQAGRNSFF; CDR3nt: TGCGCCAGCAGCCAAGCGGGGCGCAATTCTTTCTTT; d_gene: .; abundance: .; v_gene: TRBV4-1; j_gene: TRBJ1-1
CDR3aa: CATSRATGGQAEYTGELFF; CDR3nt: TGTGCCACCAGCAGAGCGACAGGGGGCCAGGCCGAATATACCGGGGAGCTGTTTTTT; d_gene: TRBD1; abundance: .; v_gene: TRBV15; j_gene: TRBJ2-2
CDR3aa: CASSSTSGGTGELFF; CDR3nt: TGCGCCAGCAGCTCCACTAGCGGGGGGACCGGGGAGCTGTTTTTT; d_gene: TRBD2; abundance: .; v_gene: TRBV5-1; j_gene: TRBJ2-2